A single sample is the source of the 22 T cell receptor beta chains below, sequenced in a study of T cell repertoires in cytomegalovirus infection. TCRdb re-analysed the reads in MiXCR, keeping a single row per CDR3 protein. The data hold 400,000 or so distinct CDR3 sequences, with 15% to 20% observed a single time. Input material: PBMCs. Receptors were obtained from a human donor in good health (CMV status not recorded). Some clones in this sample may be carry-over from other donors' samples.

This sequence joins TRBV5-6 and TRBJ1-6, with D unclear. The germline V and J ends were trimmed by 1 base and 6 bases, with 8 bases remaining between them. The CDR3 runs to 14 residues. Per the germline V gene, CDR1 is SGHDT and CDR2 is YYEEEE. The CDR3 nucleotides read TGTGCCAGCAGCTTGACCGCGGCTAATTCACCCCTCCACTTT. Protein sequence: CASSLTAANSPLHF.

The gene calls are TRBV20-1 and TRBJ2-1; 11 nucleotides align to TRBD1. In germline, CDR1 is DFQATT, CDR2 SNEGSKA (reference sequence). This CDR3 spans 13 amino acids. Losses at the gene ends were 6 bases for V and 7 bases for J; bases not matched to a gene: 5. The CDR3 region has the DNA TGCAGTGCACGGGGACAGGGGGTTAATGAGCAGTTCTTC. Its protein product is CSARGQGVNEQFF.

J is TRBJ1-5 and V is TRBV4-1, with no clear D. Germline CDR1 reads MGHRA; CDR2 reads YSYEKL. The CDR3 has 17 residues. Between the trimmed V and J ends, which lost 0 bases and 1 base, there was a span of 13 bases. The CDR3 nucleotides read TGCGCCAGCAGCCAAGACCTCTCTGGGTTGAGCAATCAGCCCCAGCATTTT. Amino acid sequence: CASSQDLSGLSNQPQHF.

This clonotype came up a few times. J is TRBJ1-5 and V is TRBV29-1; D unclear. This CDR3 comprises 11 residues. CDR1 SQVTM and CDR2 ANQGSEA come from the germline V gene. Trimming took 6 bases from V and 11 from J, leaving 14 bases between them. CDR3 loop: CSVEAAGAQHF. CDR3 sequence (DNA): TGCAGCGTCGAGGCGGCCGGGGCCCAGCATTTT.

This clonotype was seen more than once but under ten times. J is TRBJ1-6 and V is TRBV6-1; 8 bases align to TRBD1. CDR1 and CDR2 from the germline V gene are MNHNS and SASEGT. There are 14 residues in the CDR3. The J segment lost 7 bases and the V segment lost 5 bases, leaving 4 bases of the junction unmatched. The DNA of the CDR3 is TGTGCCAGCAGTCGGGGACAGGAGAATTCACCCCTCCACTTT. This translates into CASSRGQENSPLHF.

The rearrangement links TRBV6-2 or TRBV6-3 to TRBJ2-3; no clear D. Between the trimmed V and J ends, which lost 1 base and 2 bases, there was a span of 10 bases. The germline CDR1 and CDR2 sequences are MNHEY and SVGEGT. This CDR3 has 15 amino acids. In DNA, the CDR3 is TGTGCCAGCAGTTACTTTGCAGGAGACACAGATACGCAGTATTTT. It specifies CASSYFAGDTDTQYF.

This clonotype was seen ten or more times. The chain is built from TRBV20-1 and TRBJ2-5; D is unclear. Trimming took off 2 bases at V and 1 base at J, with 14 bases between the two ends. The CDR3 is 15 residues long. CDR1 is DFQATT, CDR2 SNEGSKA, per germline (reference sequence). CDR3 region: CSARLVAVVQETQYF. CDR3 DNA: TGCAGTGCTAGACTGGTAGCTGTGGTCCAAGAGACCCAGTACTTC.

The gene calls are TRBV7-2 and TRBJ1-6; a possible D gene is TRBD1 (5 bases). With 1 base removed from V and 10 bases from J, the gap between germline ends came to 17 bases. CDR1 and CDR2 from the germline V gene are SGHTA and FQGNSA. CDR3 length equals 16 residues. The CDR3 region is CASSLVSGGGGSPLHF. CDR3 coding DNA: TGTGCCAGCAGCTTAGTTTCGGGGGGAGGAGGCTCACCCCTCCACTTT. The full variable domain, completed using reference TRBV7-2 and TRBJ1-6, is GAGVSQSPSNKVTEKGKDVELRCDPISGHTALYWYRQSLGQGLEFLIYFQGNSAPDKSGLPSDRFSAERTGGSVSTLTIQRTQQEDSAVYLCASSLVSGGGGSPLHFGNGTRLTVT.

This clonotype is classed as medium-sized (0.01 to 0.1%). This sequence joins TRBV7-9 and TRBJ2-1; 8 bases map to TRBD2. The CDR3 sequence is 15 residues long. V lost 5 bases and J lost 3; bases outside the gene matches: 6. Germline CDR1 SEHNR, CDR2 FQNEAQ (reference sequence). The chain's CDR3 is CASSPSGGNYNEQFF. For the CDR3, the DNA is TGTGCCAGCAGCCCGAGCGGGGGAAACTACAATGAGCAGTTCTTC.

There are a few counts of this clonotype. The V gene is TRBV10-3, the J gene TRBJ2-2; 9 nucleotides match TRBD2. The V gene end was trimmed by 3 bases and the J gene end by 7 bases; junction bases not matched to a gene: 9. Per germline, CDR1 ENHRY and CDR2 SYGVKD. The CDR3 has 16 residues. The CDR3 protein is CAISERATSGNGELFF. As DNA, the CDR3 is TGTGCCATCAGTGAAAGGGCGACTAGCGGAAACGGGGAGCTGTTTTTT.

Only a few counts were recorded for this clonotype. DNA for the CDR3: TGTGCCAGCAGGCCTCCCGGGGGGCCAAGGGGAGATACGCAGTATTTT. Its protein product is CASRPPGGPRGDTQYF. The rearrangement uses TRBV7-8 and TRBJ2-3; TRBD2 is a possible D gene (7 bases). V shed 6 bases and J shed 5 bases, with 21 bases lying between them. CDR1 and CDR2 (germline): SGHVS, FQNEAQ. The CDR3 runs 16 residues.

This clonotype turned up a few times. CDR3 nucleotide sequence: TGCAGTGCTAGAGACGGCGGGAGGGCCCTGGAGACCCAGTACTTC. Its protein product is CSARDGGRALETQYF. The rearrangement uses TRBV20-1 and TRBJ2-5; 9 bases are a match to TRBD2. There are 15 residues in the CDR3. V lost 0 bases to trimming and J lost 5 bases; unmatched junction nucleotides: 7. Germline CDR1 and CDR2: DFQATT and SNEGSKA (reference sequence).

This clonotype was seen ten or more times. Mismatch with germline at one junction end may stem from a read error. The V call is TRBV7-8, the J call TRBJ1-1, with 8 bases identical to TRBD1. CDR3 length: 12 residues. Per the germline V gene, CDR1 is SGHVS and CDR2 is FQNEAQ. In nucleotides, the CDR3 is TGTGCCAGCAGCTGGTTGAGGGGACAGGCCCCTTTT. Translation: CASSWLRGQAPF.

About this clonotype: One end of the junction fails to match germline, which may point to a read error. The genes are TRBV19 and TRBJ2-4; D remains unclear. From germline, CDR1 is LNHDA and CDR2 SQIVND (reference sequence). This CDR3 is built from 15 residues. This chain's CDR3 is CASRIGSYSENIQYF. CDR3 nucleotide sequence: TGTGCCAGTAGAATAGGATCGTACAGTGAAAACATTCAGTACTTC.

There are a few counts of this clonotype. The chain recombines TRBV2 with TRBJ1-1; D is undetermined. Germline V gene sequence: CDR1 SNHLY, CDR2 FYNNEI. The CDR3 has 14 residues. Trimming pared 0 bases from V and 7 bases from J, leaving 12 bases between. CDR3 DNA: TGTGCCAGCAGTGAAGCCGAAGGTAGCGATGAAGCTTTCTTT. Amino acid sequence: CASSEAEGSDEAFF. The whole variable domain, filled in from reference TRBV2 and TRBJ1-1, reads EPEVTQTPSHQVTQMGQEVILRCVPISNHLYFYWYRQILGQKVEFLVSFYNNEISEKSEIFDDQFSVERPDGSNFTLKIRSTKLEDSAMYFCASSEAEGSDEAFFGQGTRLTVV.

This clonotype was picked up many times. This chain uses TRBV7-9 with TRBJ2-2; possible D gene TRBD1, 6 bases. Germline V gives CDR1 SEHNR, CDR2 FQNEAQ (reference sequence). V lost 3 bases, J lost 4 bases, and 15 bases lay in between. This CDR3 contains 16 residues. In DNA form, the CDR3 reads TGTGCCAGCAGCTTCGGACAGACCTCGAGCACCGGGGAGCTGTTTTTT. This translates into CASSFGQTSSTGELFF.

This clonotype was seen a handful of times. This rearrangement joins TRBV6-5 to TRBJ2-1, with TRBD2 matching 13 bases. Trimming at V came to 2 bases and at J to 12 bases, leaving 13 bases not matched to a gene. This CDR3 contains 17 residues. The germline V gene encodes CDR1 MNHEY and CDR2 SVGAGI. In DNA form, the CDR3 reads TGTGCCAGCAGTTACCTCCCCGGGACTAGCGGGACTCCTGGGCAGTTCTTC. Its translation: CASSYLPGTSGTPGQFF.

Only a few counts were recorded for this clonotype. The chain uses TRBV7-9 and TRBJ2-1, with 11 bases matching TRBD2. Germline lookup yields CDR1 SEHNR and CDR2 FQNEAQ (reference sequence). Losses at the gene ends were 5 bases for V and 7 bases for J; bases not matched to a gene: 7. The length of the CDR3 is 15 residues. The CDR3 here is CASSILAGAGNEQFF. The CDR3 DNA is TGTGCCAGCAGCATACTAGCGGGAGCGGGGAATGAGCAGTTCTTC.

The chain joins TRBV20-1 to TRBJ2-6; 7 positions match TRBD1. Germline V gene sequence: CDR1 DFQATT, CDR2 SNEGSKA (reference sequence). The CDR3 runs 16 residues. V gave up 0 bases and J gave up 2 bases; unmatched junction bases: 4. CDR3 bases: TGCAGTGCTAGAGATGCGCAGGGGGCTGGGGCCAACGTCCTGACTTTC. Translation gives CSARDAQGAGANVLTF.

This clonotype was seen repeatedly, ten times or more. This chain links TRBV7-2 with TRBJ2-5; no firm D call. The germline V gene encodes CDR1 SGHTA and CDR2 FQGNSA. V lost 1 base to trimming and J lost 5 bases, with 8 bases between them. The CDR3 covers 13 residues. CDR3 in amino acids: CASSLDHRETQYF. CDR3 bases: TGTGCCAGCAGCTTAGACCACCGGGAGACCCAGTACTTC.

This clonotype was seen many times. The V and J genes are TRBV7-8 and TRBJ2-1, with 7 bases that match TRBD1. The junction had 1 base not matched to a gene; V was cut back by 1 base and J by 1 base. This CDR3 is 15 amino acids long. Germline assignment: CDR1 SGHVS and CDR2 FQNEAQ. In nucleotides, the CDR3 is TGTGCCAGCAGCTTAGGCAGGGGGTCCTACAATGAGCAGTTCTTC. Translation gives CASSLGRGSYNEQFF. Variable domain in full (rest from reference TRBV7-8 and TRBJ2-1): GAGVSQSPRYKVAKRGQDVALRCDPISGHVSLFWYQQALGQGPEFLTYFQNEAQLDKSGLPSDRFFAERPEGSVSTLKIQRTQQEDSAVYLCASSLGRGSYNEQFFGPGTRLTVL.

The chain is built from TRBV28 and TRBJ2-5, with 12 bases lining up with TRBD2. Trimming cost V 9 bases and J 5 bases; bases outside gene matches: 7. The CDR3 loop spans 14 amino acids. Germline loops: CDR1 MDHEN, CDR2 SYDVKM. DNA of the CDR3: TGTGCCAGTACTAGCGGGGGGCAGTCGGAGACCCAGTACTTC. Encoded protein: CASTSGGQSETQYF.